This section outlines one T cell receptor beta chain sequence together with its context. The antigen is undetermined. Trimming removed 4 bases from V and 4 bases from J; junction bases left unmatched: 7. CDR3 length equals 15 residues. Germline CDR1 SGHRS, CDR2 YFSETQ. This sample is drawn from a study of PD-1 blockade in classical Hodgkin lymphoma. Time point in this sample: newly diagnosed, previously untreated cHL patient sample. From thawed PBMCs, CD4+ T cells were purified using magnetic negative selection. For comparison, PBMCs from newly diagnosed, untreated classical Hodgkin lymphoma were used. Study results and caveats: When set against healthy donors, newly diagnosed patients were reported to show lower baseline TCR diversity. Repertoire differences lack defined causes, possibly disease activity or prior therapy.

Produced via immunoSEQ multiplex PCR; TCRdb's table is partial and in-frame only. The profile shows fewer than 40,000 clones, roughly 90% of them singletons. The sample comprised CD4+ T cells from blood. The clonotype comes from a human donor with classical Hodgkin lymphoma. The gene calls are TRBV5-1 and TRBJ2-1, with 8 bases fitting TRBD2. CDR3 residues: CASSVSGTSYNEQFF. The CDR3 DNA follows: TGCGCCAGCAGCGTTAGCGGGACTTCATACAATGAGCAGTTCTTC.